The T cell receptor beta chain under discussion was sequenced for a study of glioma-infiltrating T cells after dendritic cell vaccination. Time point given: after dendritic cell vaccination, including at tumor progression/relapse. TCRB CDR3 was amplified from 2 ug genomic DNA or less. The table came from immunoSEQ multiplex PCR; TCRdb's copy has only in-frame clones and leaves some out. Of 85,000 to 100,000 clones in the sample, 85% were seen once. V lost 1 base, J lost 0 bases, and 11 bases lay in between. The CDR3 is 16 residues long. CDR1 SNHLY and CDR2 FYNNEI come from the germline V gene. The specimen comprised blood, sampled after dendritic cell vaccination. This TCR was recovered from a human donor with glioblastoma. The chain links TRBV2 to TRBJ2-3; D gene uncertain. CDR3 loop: CASSEVQLTSTDTQYF. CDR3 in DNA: TGTGCCAGCAGTGAAGTCCAGCTGACTAGCACAGATACGCAGTATTTT.